A single sample is the source of the 5 T cell receptor beta chains below, sequenced in a study of early T cells in non-severe SARS-CoV-2 infection. One entry per CDR3 protein, called by TCRdb with MiXCR from the 5' RACE reads. The sample shows about 90,000 distinct CDR3 sequences, approximately 12% of them seen only once. The source was whole blood, collected at baseline. The receptors come from an adult who was a healthcare worker with PCR-confirmed SARS-CoV-2 infection or an uninfected control (not recorded which).

This chain uses TRBV20-1 with TRBJ2-7; D unresolved. Germline CDR1 and CDR2: DFQATT and SNEGSKA (reference sequence). V was cut by 0 bases and J by 2 bases, with 11 bases left in between. This CDR3 region has 14 residues. The CDR3, as DNA: TGCAGTGCTAGAGATCACGGGCCCCCCTACGAGCAGTACTTC. Its protein is CSARDHGPPYEQYF.

The sample holds a few counts of this clonotype. The chain combines TRBV2 with TRBJ1-1; 8 nucleotides align to TRBD1. The CDR3 sequence is 15 residues long. Germline CDR1 reads SNHLY; CDR2 reads FYNNEI. Unmatched junction bases numbered 10, after V lost 6 bases and J lost 4 bases. CDR3 in amino acids: CASRSLMTGATEAFF. The CDR3 DNA follows: TGTGCCAGCAGAAGCTTAATGACAGGGGCCACTGAAGCTTTCTTT.

This clonotype came up a few times. This rearrangement joins TRBV6-5 to TRBJ1-6; 9 bases are a match to TRBD1. With 5 bases clipped from V and 10 bases from J, the junction kept 12 bases outside the gene matches. Germline V gene data show CDR1 as MNHEY and CDR2 as SVGAGI. This CDR3 comprises 16 residues. CDR3 nucleotides: TGTGCCAGCAGTGACCGGGACAGGGCTTTTGAATCACCCCTCCACTTT. Protein sequence: CASSDRDRAFESPLHF.

This clonotype was counted only a few times. The chain couples TRBV12-3 or TRBV12-4 to TRBJ2-2; D remains ambiguous. The CDR3 totals 13 residues. The ends were cut back, 7 bases at V and 0 bases at J, with 6 bases in the middle. CDR3 DNA sequence: TGTGCCAGCATCGATTCGAACACCGGGGAGCTGTTTTTT. Amino acids: CASIDSNTGELFF.

In this sample, this clonotype turned up a few times. J is TRBJ1-5 and V is TRBV20-1, with D unclear. The CDR3 is made up of 12 amino acids. Trimming removed 6 bases from V and 1 base from J, with 7 bases in between. Germline V gene sequence: CDR1 DFQATT, CDR2 SNEGSKA (reference sequence). In DNA form, the CDR3 reads TGCAGTGCCCAGGACAGCAATCAGCCCCAGCATTTT. The encoded protein is CSAQDSNQPQHF.